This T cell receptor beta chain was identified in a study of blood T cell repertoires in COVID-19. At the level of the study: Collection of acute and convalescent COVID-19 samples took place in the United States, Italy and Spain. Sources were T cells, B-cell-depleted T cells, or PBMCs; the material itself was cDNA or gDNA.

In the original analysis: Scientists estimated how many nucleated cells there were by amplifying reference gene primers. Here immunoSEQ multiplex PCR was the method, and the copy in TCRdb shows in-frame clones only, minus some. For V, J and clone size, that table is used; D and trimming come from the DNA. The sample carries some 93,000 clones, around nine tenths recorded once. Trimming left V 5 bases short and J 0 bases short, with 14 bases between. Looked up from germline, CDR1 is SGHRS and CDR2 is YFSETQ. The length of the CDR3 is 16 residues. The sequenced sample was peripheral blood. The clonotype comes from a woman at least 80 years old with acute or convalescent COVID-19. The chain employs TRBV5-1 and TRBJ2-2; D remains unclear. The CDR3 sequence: CASREAAQTNTGELFF. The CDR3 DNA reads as TGCGCCAGCAGAGAGGCCGCGCAGACGAACACCGGGGAGCTGTTTTTT.